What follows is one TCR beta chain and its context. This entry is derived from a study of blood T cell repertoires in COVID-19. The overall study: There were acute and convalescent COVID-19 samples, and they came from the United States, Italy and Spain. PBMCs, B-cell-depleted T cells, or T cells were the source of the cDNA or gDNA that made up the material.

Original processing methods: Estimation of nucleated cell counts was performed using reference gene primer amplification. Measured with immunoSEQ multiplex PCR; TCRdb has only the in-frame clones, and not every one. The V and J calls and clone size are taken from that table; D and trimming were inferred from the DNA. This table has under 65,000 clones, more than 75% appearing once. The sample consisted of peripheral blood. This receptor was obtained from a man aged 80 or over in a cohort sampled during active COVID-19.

The CDR3 loop reads CASSGPAGKAFF. The DNA for the CDR3 is TGTGCCAGCAGTGGCCCGGCAGGGAAAGCTTTCTTT. The chain combines TRBV25-1 with TRBJ1-1; D perhaps matches TRBD1 (5 bases). Germline V gene sequence: CDR1 MGHDK, CDR2 SYGVNS. V lost 4 bases to trimming and J lost 9 bases, with 12 bases between them. This CDR3 is built from 12 residues.